This T cell receptor beta chain was recovered during a study of T cell responses to AZD1222 COVID-19 vaccine. General study results and limits: Following two doses of AZD1222, Spike-specific TCR breadth and depth rose. CD4 TCRs covered the whole spike, strongest at regions 160-218 and 743-854. The study identified only 6 or 7 AZD1222 recipients as seropositive at baseline. Possibly, clonal diversity was underestimated; donors were largely white British and included more females.

V gave up 0 bases and J gave up 4 bases; unmatched junction bases: 3. The CDR3 sequence is 15 residues long. Germline V gene data show CDR1 as SGHRS and CDR2 as YFSETQ. Details on this clone: Its antigen is not known.

Clones were read by immunoSEQ multiplex PCR, and TCRdb kept only the in-frame ones, dropping some. This repertoire shows 200,000 or so clones, 80% to 90% found once; its top ten account for 7.5% to 9.5%. Source: peripheral blood, taken on day 0 of AZD1222 vaccination. The sequence was collected from an adult in good health. The chain recombines TRBV5-1 with TRBJ2-1, with 8 bases matching TRBD2. CDR3 in amino acids: CASSLESSGYNEQFF. As DNA, the CDR3 is TGCGCCAGCAGCTTGGAGTCTAGCGGGTACAATGAGCAGTTCTTC.